Each of the 26 T cell receptor beta chains below was sequenced from the same sample in a study of cytomegalovirus exposure and HLA in healthy donors (dated by TCRdb to between 2016 and 2019). Libraries were prepared through the immunoSEQ multiplex PCR assay. For the multiplex PCR, a mixture combining 60 forward primers for TCR Vbeta segments and 13 reverse primers for TCR Jbeta segments was used. Imported from immuneACCESS, the table was reduced by TCRdb to in-frame sequences with V and J called. These copies leave out some clones; in studies compared against another copy, an unresolved V gene accounts for under half, and the cause of the remainder is not known. This sample is represented by about 200,000 clones; 80% to 85% of them were singletons. Roughly 0.71% of the sample belongs to the ten largest clones. The source material was PBMCs. These receptors all come from a boy between 2 and 10 years old in good health and CMV-seronegative.

The J gene is TRBJ2-1, the V gene TRBV2; 14 bases fit TRBD2. The V gene end was trimmed by 7 bases and the J gene end by 8 bases; junction bases not matched to a gene: 13. Germline loops: CDR1 SNHLY, CDR2 FYNNEI. CDR3 length: 17 amino acids. CDR3 bases: TGTGCCAGCATCTTCAATGCTGGGACTAGCGGGGGAGATGAGCAGTTCTTC. Translated: CASIFNAGTSGGDEQFF.

The V gene is TRBV29-1, the J gene TRBJ2-7; 7 bases are a match to TRBD1. CDR3 size: 13 residues. Germline CDR1 and CDR2: SQVTM and ANQGSEA. Germline trimming cut 4 bases from V and 3 bases from J; bases unmatched to any gene: 6. CDR3 loop: CSVGGQALYEQYF. CDR3 nucleotides: TGCAGCGTTGGAGGACAGGCCCTCTACGAGCAGTACTTC.

A few counts support this clone. The chain combines TRBV30 with TRBJ2-7; D is unresolved. Germline CDR1 and CDR2: GTSNPN and SVGIG (reference sequence). There are 11 residues in the CDR3. Trimming removed 2 bases at V and 6 bases at J, with 8 bases between. In DNA, the CDR3 is TGTGCCTGGAGTCAGGTGACCGAGCAGTACTTC. It encodes CAWSQVTEQYF.

This rearrangement joins TRBV19 to TRBJ2-7; the match to TRBD2 covers 8 bases. CDR3 length equals 16 residues. The germline V gene encodes CDR1 LNHDA and CDR2 SQIVND (reference sequence). Germline trimming cut 2 bases from V and 0 bases from J; bases unmatched to any gene: 6. In DNA form, the CDR3 reads TGTGCCAGTAGTATAAAGGACCGGGAGGGCTCCTACGAGCAGTACTTC. Protein: CASSIKDREGSYEQYF.

The chain recombines TRBV7-6 with TRBJ2-7; possibly TRBD1 for D (6 bases). Germline values: CDR1 SGHVS, CDR2 FNYEAQ. V was clipped by 5 bases and J by 3 bases, with 14 bases between them. The CDR3 spans 14 residues. CDR3 protein: CASSVGTPSYEQYF. The CDR3 DNA is TGTGCCAGCAGCGTCGGGACACCAAGCTACGAGCAGTACTTC.

This clone was counted once. Germline and junction disagree at one end, which may indicate a read error. The chain links TRBV7-7 to TRBJ2-5; the D gene is possibly TRBD2 (5 bases). Germline V gene sequence: CDR1 SSHAT, CDR2 FNYEAQ (reference sequence). This CDR3 spans 11 amino acids. The CDR3 spells CASSRGETQYF. The CDR3, as DNA: TGTGCTAGCAGCCGAGGGGAGACCCAGTACTTC.

The chain links TRBV5-1 to TRBJ1-4; tentative D call: TRBD1 (5 bases). Germline loops: CDR1 SGHRS, CDR2 YFSETQ. Trimming cost V 0 bases and J 4 bases, with 16 bases left between them. The CDR3 runs 17 residues. The DNA of the CDR3 is TGCGCCAGCAGCTTGGAAAAAGGGGCAGTTAATAATGAAAAACTGTTTTTT. This gives the protein CASSLEKGAVNNEKLFF.

This chain uses TRBV15 with TRBJ2-7, with 7 nucleotides matching TRBD2. Germline CDR1 and CDR2: LNHNV and YYDKDF (reference sequence). This CDR3 is built from 14 residues. V shed 4 bases, J shed 5 bases, and the junction held 8 bases outside the gene matches. CDR3 region: CATSMREGPNEQYF. The CDR3 bases are TGTGCCACCAGCATGAGGGAGGGCCCTAACGAGCAGTACTTC.

The chain recombines TRBV29-1 with TRBJ2-3, with 8 bases fitting TRBD1. The CDR3 is 15 amino acids. With 2 bases clipped from V and 7 bases from J, the junction kept 11 bases outside the gene matches. In germline, CDR1 is SQVTM, CDR2 ANQGSEA. In nucleotides, the CDR3 is TGCAGCGTTGAAACCCTAGGACAGGGATTCCATACGCAGTATTTT. Protein product: CSVETLGQGFHTQYF.

This clone was picked up one time. The gene calls are TRBV6-5 and TRBJ2-1, with D possibly being TRBD1 (5 bases). CDR1 and CDR2 (germline): MNHEY, SVGAGI. CDR3 size: 15 residues. Between the trimmed V and J ends, which lost 0 bases and 5 bases, there was a span of 11 bases. In DNA, the CDR3 is TGTGCCAGCAGTTACTCGATTGGCAGGGACAATGAGCAGTTCTTC. Translating it yields CASSYSIGRDNEQFF.

This rearrangement joins TRBV28 to TRBJ1-1, with a weak D call TRBD1 (6 bases). Per germline, CDR1 MDHEN and CDR2 SYDVKM. The V end was cut by 6 bases, the J end by 4 bases, with 12 bases between. The CDR3 contains 13 residues. CDR3 sequence: CASRLQGSTEAFF. The CDR3 DNA sequence: TGTGCCAGCAGACTACAGGGAAGCACTGAAGCTTTCTTT. The whole variable domain, filled in from reference TRBV28 and TRBJ1-1, reads DVKVTQSSRYLVKRTGEKVFLECVQDMDHENMFWYRQDPGLGLRLIYFSYDVKMKEKGDIPEGYSVSREKKERFSLILESASTNQTSMYLCASRLQGSTEAFFGQGTRLTVV.

V is TRBV27 and J is TRBJ1-2, with D uncertain. V was trimmed by 3 bases and J by 8 bases, leaving 10 bases between them. Germline CDR1 and CDR2: MNHEY and SMNVEV (reference sequence). CDR3 length: 12 amino acids. The CDR3 region is CASSFSGGGYTF. Written as DNA, the CDR3 is TGTGCCAGCAGTTTTTCGGGCGGGGGCTACACCTTC.

This clone was seen only a few times. This rearrangement joins TRBV6-1 to TRBJ1-6; D is undetermined. The CDR3 runs to 13 residues. Trimming removed 6 bases from V and 10 bases from J, with 13 bases in between. Germline V CDR1 and CDR2: MNHNS, SASEGT. CDR3 in DNA: TGTGCCAGCAGGAGAGAGGGAGGGTCACCCCTCCACTTT. Translated: CASRREGGSPLHF.

The table lists this clone with a count of one. V gene TRBV13 combines with J gene TRBJ1-1; 9 bases agree with TRBD1. With V trimmed by 3 bases and J by 0 bases, 8 bases remained unmatched. The CDR3 has 17 amino acids. Germline-derived CDR1 and CDR2 are PRHDT and FYEKMQ (reference sequence). DNA of the CDR3: TGTGCCAGCAGCTTGGCCGGGACAGGGCGCATGAACACTGAAGCTTTCTTT. It is translated as CASSLAGTGRMNTEAFF. The full variable domain, completed using reference TRBV13 and TRBJ1-1, is AAGVIQSPRHLIKEKRETATLKCYPIPRHDTVYWYQQGPGQDPQFLISFYEKMQSDKGSIPDRFSAQQFSDYHSELNMSSLELGDSALYFCASSLAGTGRMNTEAFFGQGTRLTVV.

This sequence joins TRBV6-1 and TRBJ2-1; the match to TRBD2 covers 7 bases. Germline CDR1 reads MNHNS; CDR2 reads SASEGT. This CDR3 spans 11 amino acids. Trimming took 7 bases from V and 9 from J; bases not matched to a gene: 3. In DNA, the CDR3 is TGTGCCAGCAATCGGGGGGTTGAGCAGTTCTTC. Its protein product is CASNRGVEQFF.

This chain links TRBV6-1 with TRBJ1-6; D is perhaps TRBD1 (6 bases). Germline V CDR1 and CDR2: MNHNS, SASEGT. This CDR3 has 17 amino acids. The V and J ends lost 1 base and 0 bases respectively, with 10 bases between them. The CDR3 DNA follows: TGTGCCAGCAGTGAAGGACAGGCAGTCTCCTATAATTCACCCCTCCACTTT. It codes for CASSEGQAVSYNSPLHF.

The rearrangement links TRBV9 to TRBJ2-2; TRBD2 aligns across 11 bases. The ends lost 1 base at V and 7 bases at J; junction bases unmatched: 3. Germline CDR1 SGDLS, CDR2 YYNGEE. CDR3 length equals 15 residues. CDR3 coding DNA: TGTGCCAGCAGCGTATCTAGCGGGAGGATCGGGGAGCTGTTTTTT. As protein: CASSVSSGRIGELFF.

The V and J genes are TRBV6-5 and TRBJ1-1, with TRBD1 matching over 7 bases. The V segment lost 0 bases and the J segment 4 bases; nucleotides outside the gene matches: 5. This CDR3 contains 15 residues. From germline, CDR1 is MNHEY and CDR2 SVGAGI. Written as DNA, the CDR3 is TGTGCCAGCAGTTACTCTACAGGGGACGGCACTGAAGCTTTCTTT. Residues: CASSYSTGDGTEAFF.

This rearrangement joins TRBV27 to TRBJ2-2; the D is unclear. V lost 2 bases and J 7 bases, leaving 14 bases between the germline ends. The length of the CDR3 is 15 residues. In germline, CDR1 is MNHEY, CDR2 SMNVEV (reference sequence). This CDR3 is CASSLGPWASGELFF. DNA of the CDR3: TGTGCCAGCAGTTTAGGGCCGTGGGCGAGCGGGGAGCTGTTTTTT.

The rearrangement links TRBV29-1 to TRBJ1-2; 7 bases fit TRBD1. The CDR3 loop spans 13 amino acids. Trimming at V came to 7 bases and at J to 7 bases, leaving 12 bases not matched to a gene. Per germline, CDR1 SQVTM and CDR2 ANQGSEA. The CDR3 region has the DNA TGCAGCGGAATCGCTACAGGGGCGAGTGGCTACACCTTC. Amino acids: CSGIATGASGYTF.

The chain uses TRBV10-3 and TRBJ1-1; D may be TRBD1 (6 bases). Per germline, CDR1 ENHRY and CDR2 SYGVKD. The CDR3 covers 13 residues. Trimming cost V 6 bases and J 1 base, with 9 bases left between them. CDR3 protein: CAISPTGNTEAFF. For the CDR3, the DNA is TGTGCCATCAGCCCGACAGGGAACACTGAAGCTTTCTTT.

This clone was seen once. The chain combines TRBV27 with TRBJ1-2; D is ambiguous. V lost 5 bases, J lost 6 bases, and 19 bases lay in between. This CDR3 has 15 residues. Per the germline V gene, CDR1 is MNHEY and CDR2 is SMNVEV (reference sequence). The CDR3 DNA reads TGTGCCAGCAGTCCTCATCGGTGGTTTGGAGATGGCTACACCTTC. It encodes CASSPHRWFGDGYTF.

The rearrangement links TRBV7-9 to TRBJ2-1; TRBD2 aligns across 7 bases. After removal of 5 bases from V and 7 bases from J, the junction contained 20 bases not matched to a gene. CDR1 is SEHNR and CDR2 is FQNEAQ in the germline V gene (reference sequence). The CDR3 length is 18 residues. CDR3 region: CASSPKGTSAAGYNEQFF. The CDR3 coding sequence is TGTGCCAGCAGCCCCAAAGGCACTAGCGCGGCAGGGTATAATGAGCAGTTCTTC.

This chain joins TRBV12-5 and TRBJ2-7, with 11 bases that match TRBD2. V shed 2 bases, J shed 5 bases, and the junction held 8 bases outside the gene matches. Per germline, CDR1 LGHNT and CDR2 FRNRAP. The CDR3 is made up of 16 amino acids. The chain's CDR3 is CASGLLAGGIEDEQYF. As DNA, the CDR3 is TGTGCTAGTGGTTTGCTAGCGGGGGGTATTGAGGACGAGCAGTACTTC.

This clone was counted between two and nine times. This chain joins TRBV4-2 and TRBJ2-7; 7 nucleotides line up with TRBD1. The CDR3 contains 15 residues. Germline assignment: CDR1 LGHNA and CDR2 YNFKEQ. V lost 4 bases to trimming and J lost 0 bases; unmatched junction nucleotides: 6. CDR3 protein: CASSLGTVGSYEQYF. The CDR3 DNA sequence: TGTGCCAGCAGCCTCGGGACAGTCGGCTCCTACGAGCAGTACTTC.

This chain connects TRBV4-1 to TRBJ1-3; TRBD1 matches at 7 bases. Germline lookup yields CDR1 MGHRA and CDR2 YSYEKL. Losses at the gene ends were 5 bases for V and 0 bases for J; bases not matched to a gene: 4. This CDR3 comprises 15 residues. The CDR3: CASSSDRSSGNTIYF. The CDR3 DNA sequence: TGCGCCAGCAGCTCGGACAGGAGCTCTGGAAACACCATATATTTT.